This TCR beta chain was captured in a study of graft-versus-host responses after intestinal transplantation. Germline V gene data show CDR1 as SGHRS and CDR2 as YFSETQ. This CDR3 has 15 amino acids. With 1 base removed from V and 5 bases from J, the gap between germline ends came to 10 bases. Profiling relied on immunoSEQ multiplex PCR, and the TCRdb table lists in-frame clones only, not all of them. Here the sample spans almost 55,000 clones, about 90% being singletons. Concerning this clone itself: Its cognate antigen is unknown.

Findings of the study overall: Early post-transplant falls in HvG clones accompanied the peak levels of circulating GvH clones.

The V call is TRBV5-1, the J call TRBJ1-6; maybe TRBD1 (6 bases). The sample in question was PBMCs, obtained nearly 670 days after intestinal transplant. This clonotype was obtained from a human patient who received an intestinal transplant, so some T cells may come from the graft donor. The chain's CDR3 is CASSLRSGDNSPLHF. DNA of the CDR3: TGCGCCAGCAGCTTGAGATCAGGGGATAATTCACCCCTCCACTTT. Supplemented by reference TRBV5-1 and TRBJ1-6, the full variable domain reads KAGVTQTPRYLIKTRGQQVTLSCSPISGHRSVSWYQQTPGQGLQFLFEYFSETQRNKGNFPGRFSGRQFSNSRSEMNVSTLELGDSALYLCASSLRSGDNSPLHFGNGTRLTVT.